The present entry profiles one T cell receptor beta chain with its context. Its antigen is still unknown. Culturing for more than eight days preceded CD4+ T cell isolation. Vaccine recipients, nucleocapsid antibody negative, had no prior SARS-CoV-2 infection. The data were produced by immunoSEQ multiplex PCR, yet TCRdb's version contains in-frame clones alone and is incomplete. The sample lists under 40,000 clones; around 80% were seen once. Trimming stripped 2 bases from V and 7 bases from J, with 17 bases between. The germline V gene has CDR1 GTSNPN and CDR2 SVGIG (reference sequence). This CDR3 contains 14 residues. This entry belongs to a study of vaccination effects on CD4 cells after COVID-19. Study results and caveats: Cross-reactivity with common cold coronaviruses was shown by only 1 of 255 vaccine-induced clones in healthy vaccinees. Marked contraction was observed in infection-induced and vaccine-induced clones late after vaccination.

The TCR comes from a human donor who received a COVID-19 vaccine. The starting material was CD4+ T cells from PBMCs cultured without peptide, obtained before COVID-19 vaccination. The V call is TRBV30, the J call TRBJ1-1; no reliable D call. The CDR3, as DNA: TGTGCCTGGAGTAATGTCAGGAGTTCCTTTGAAGCTTTCTTT. Protein product: CAWSNVRSSFEAFF.